This record concerns one TCR beta chain sequence. The antigen is not known. Assay: immunoSEQ multiplex PCR; the TCRdb copy retains only in-frame clones and omits some. The sample lists about 140,000 clones, less than 95% occurring once. Looked up from germline, CDR1 is SNHLY and CDR2 is FYNNEI. This CDR3 spans 12 amino acids. V was pared by 4 bases and J by 6 bases, with 10 bases between. These data originate in a study of T cell responses to AZD1222 COVID-19 vaccine. The wider study: Some second doses came at about 4 weeks and others at about 12 weeks; these were pooled.

Points from the study as a whole: Regions left unmutated in variants are reportedly the target of nearly half of spike-specific TCRs. Possibly, clonal diversity was underestimated; donors were largely white British and included more females.

This specimen consisted of peripheral blood, obtained on day 0 of AZD1222 vaccination. The rearrangement links TRBV2 to TRBJ2-7; D is unresolved. The TCR comes from an adult in good health. The CDR3 region has the DNA TGTGCCAGCAGTGGGTCAGGCGCCGAGCAGTACTTC. It codes for CASSGSGAEQYF. The full variable domain, rest sourced from reference TRBV2 and TRBJ2-7, is EPEVTQTPSHQVTQMGQEVILRCVPISNHLYFYWYRQILGQKVEFLVSFYNNEISEKSEIFDDQFSVERPDGSNFTLKIRSTKLEDSAMYFCASSGSGAEQYFGPGTRLTVT.